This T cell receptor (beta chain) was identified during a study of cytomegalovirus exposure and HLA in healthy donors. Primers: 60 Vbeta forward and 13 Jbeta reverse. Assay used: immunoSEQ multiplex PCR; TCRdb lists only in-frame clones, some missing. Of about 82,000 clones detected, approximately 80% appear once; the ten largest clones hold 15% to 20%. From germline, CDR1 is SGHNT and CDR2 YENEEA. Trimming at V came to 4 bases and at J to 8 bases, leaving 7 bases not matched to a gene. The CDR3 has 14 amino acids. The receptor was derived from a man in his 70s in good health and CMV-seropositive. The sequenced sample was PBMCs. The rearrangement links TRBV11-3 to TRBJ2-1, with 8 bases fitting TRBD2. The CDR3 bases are TGTGCCAGCAGCTCAGCGGGAGAGTGGGATGAGCAGTTCTTC. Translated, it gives CASSSAGEWDEQFF.